The TCR beta chain described here comes from a study of blood T cell repertoires in COVID-19. Study information: The origin of the acute and convalescent COVID-19 samples was the United States, Italy and Spain.

Looked up from germline, CDR1 is MDHEN and CDR2 is SYDVKM. V dropped 10 bases and J dropped 8 bases, with 15 bases sitting between them. This CDR3 comprises 11 residues. Original methodology: Using reference gene primer amplification, nucleated cell counts were estimated. TCRdb keeps only in-frame clones here, not all; method: immunoSEQ multiplex PCR. V, J and clone size derive from that table, while D and trimming were established from the DNA sequence. The top ten hold around 2.1% of the sample, which has about 160,000 clones, about four fifths seen once. The chain employs TRBV28 and TRBJ2-7; D possibly corresponds to TRBD1 (6 bases). Sequencing was carried out using peripheral blood. This sequence was found in a man in his 70s with acute or convalescent COVID-19. DNA of the CDR3: TGTGCCATCAGGGCCGGACAGCAGCAGTACTTC. It is translated as CAIRAGQQQYF.